The present T cell receptor beta chain was sequenced within a study of blood T cell repertoires in COVID-19. Assay: immunoSEQ multiplex PCR; the TCRdb copy retains only in-frame clones and omits some. The sample lists 80,000 to 95,000 clones, 85% seen once, with around 39% in the top ten. Input material: peripheral blood. The clonotype comes from a man of 80 years or more with acute or convalescent COVID-19.

DNA for the CDR3: TGTGCCAGCAGTGTTGGCGCGGCTTTTTCCGGCGACAGGGGGACTGAGCAGTTCTTC. Its protein product is CASSVGAAFSGDRGTEQFF. The V gene is TRBV2, the J gene TRBJ2-1, with 9 bases identical to TRBD1. The CDR3 contains 19 residues. Germline V gene data show CDR1 as SNHLY and CDR2 as FYNNEI. V lost 4 bases, J lost 9 bases, and 22 bases stayed unmatched.